This T cell receptor beta chain was profiled in a study of CD8 T cells in ankylosing spondylitis. Findings of the study overall: Several of the motif variants were reported before in synovial fluid and blood from reactive arthritis. A motif in TCR beta, a set of under 10 highly homologous variants, appeared characteristic of ankylosing spondylitis blood. The study looked at matched synovial fluid samples from ankylosing spondylitis patients. Disease-linked clones were reported to be significantly enriched there.

CDR3 length: 15 amino acids. Germline CDR1 MNHEY, CDR2 SMNVEV (reference sequence). V trimming: 7 bases; J trimming: 7 bases; junction bases outside the gene matches: 9. As concerns this clonotype: The target antigen is unknown.

Each CDR3 protein is one row after TCRdb ran MiXCR on the 5' RACE reads. Of under 450,000 distinct CDR3 sequences listed, roughly 22% are singletons. This sequence was found in a male donor with ankylosing spondylitis or in good health (not recorded which). The material sequenced was blood, either unsorted or a sorted T cell fraction (not recorded which). V gene TRBV27 combines with J gene TRBJ2-2; 10 bases align to TRBD1. CDR3 nucleotides: TGTGCCAGCATTAACTCCGGGACAGGGGTCGGGGAGCTGTTTTTT. Residues: CASINSGTGVGELFF.